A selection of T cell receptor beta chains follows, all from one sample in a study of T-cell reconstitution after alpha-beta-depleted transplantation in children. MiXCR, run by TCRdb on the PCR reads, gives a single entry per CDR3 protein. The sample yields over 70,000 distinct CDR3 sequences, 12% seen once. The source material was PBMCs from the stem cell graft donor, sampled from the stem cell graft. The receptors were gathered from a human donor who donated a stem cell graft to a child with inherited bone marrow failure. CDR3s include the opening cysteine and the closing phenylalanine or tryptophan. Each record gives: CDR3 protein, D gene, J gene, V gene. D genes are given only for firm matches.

CDR3 protein: CASKGGPSYNEQFF; D gene: TRBD2; J gene: TRBJ2-1; V gene: TRBV6-1
CDR3 protein: CASSWTGDGDYGYTF; D gene: TRBD1; J gene: TRBJ1-2; V gene: TRBV6-5
CDR3 protein: CASSSRTSGGASIYEQYF; D gene: TRBD2; J gene: TRBJ2-7; V gene: TRBV7-9
CDR3 protein: CASRGTGDEAFF; D gene: TRBD1; J gene: TRBJ1-1; V gene: TRBV7-9
CDR3 protein: CASSLTGIPYEQYF; D gene: TRBD1; J gene: TRBJ2-7; V gene: TRBV9
CDR3 protein: CASSSTANTGELFF; D gene: -; J gene: TRBJ2-2; V gene: TRBV5-1
CDR3 protein: CASSPGQGAYHPQHF; D gene: TRBD1; J gene: TRBJ1-5; V gene: TRBV7-2
CDR3 protein: CASSPPQGISGNTIYF; D gene: -; J gene: TRBJ1-3; V gene: TRBV18
CDR3 protein: CSAKGSGDIQYF; D gene: -; J gene: TRBJ2-4; V gene: TRBV20-1
CDR3 protein: CSARDATSTDTQYF; D gene: -; J gene: TRBJ2-3; V gene: TRBV20-1
CDR3 protein: CASSLRHTNTGELFF; D gene: -; J gene: TRBJ2-2; V gene: TRBV7-9
CDR3 protein: CASSLEGTPLAGYTF; D gene: -; J gene: TRBJ1-2; V gene: TRBV5-1